A selection of T cell receptor beta chains follows, all from one sample in a study of blood T cells in healthy people across ages. Via MiXCR, TCRdb re-called the 5' RACE reads, giving one row per CDR3 protein. This table holds over 750,000 distinct CDR3 sequences, roughly 25% found once. This sample was shared with a second study, whose subject was T cells of mothers and their children.

The sample was blood. These receptors were obtained from a boy between 5 and 17 years old in good health. Each CDR3 is given with its conserved first and last residue. D genes are given only for firm matches. The size entry is marked missing in some rows and otherwise reads once, few, many or a size class.

NA | NA | TRBJ2-5 | TRBV3-1 | CASSPSGRNAGETQYF | TGTGCCAGCAGCCCGAGCGGGCGAAACGCGGGGGAGACCCAGTACTTC
TRBD1 | NA | TRBJ2-1 | TRBV5-6 | CASSADRGRVYNEQFF | TGTGCCAGCAGCGCGGACAGGGGGCGAGTCTACAATGAGCAGTTCTTC
TRBD2 | NA | TRBJ2-1 | TRBV19 | CASSTMTSVHNEQFF | TGTGCCAGTAGTACGATGACTAGCGTCCACAATGAGCAGTTCTTC
NA | few | TRBJ2-2 | TRBV20-1 | CSARDRKGNTGELFF | TGCAGTGCTAGAGATAGGAAGGGAAACACCGGGGAGCTGTTTTTT
NA | few | TRBJ2-3 | TRBV3-1 | CASSARAGEDTQYF | TGTGCCAGCAGTGCGCGAGCGGGTGAAGATACGCAGTATTTT
TRBD1 | NA | TRBJ1-4 | TRBV6-6 | CASRKGQGASEKLFF | TGTGCCAGCAGGAAAGGACAGGGGGCGAGTGAAAAACTGTTTTTT
NA | NA | TRBJ2-5 | TRBV6-2/TRBV6-3 | CASRPDGETQYF | TGTGCCAGCAGGCCGGACGGGGAGACCCAGTACTTC
NA | NA | TRBJ1-2 | TRBV29-1 | CSVYGGSSRGYGYTF | TGCAGCGTTTATGGCGGCAGCTCGCGGGGCTATGGCTACACCTTC
NA | few | TRBJ2-7 | TRBV5-1 | CASSPVRYEQYF | TGCGCCAGCAGCCCCGTACGTTACGAGCAGTACTTC
NA | many | TRBJ2-1 | TRBV18 | CASSPGGNEQFF | TGTGCCAGCAGCCCAGGCGGCAATGAGCAGTTCTTC
TRBD1 | NA | TRBJ1-5 | TRBV6-5 | CASSYSRPGTGGQHF | TGTGCCAGCAGTTACTCCCGGCCCGGGACAGGAGGGCAGCATTTT
NA | few | TRBJ2-5 | TRBV11-2 | CASSLDPAGEQETQYF | TGTGCCAGCAGCTTAGATCCGGCAGGGGAGCAAGAGACCCAGTACTTC
NA | few | TRBJ2-7 | TRBV18 | CASSRGVAGEVEQYF | TGTGCCAGCTCACGGGGCGTGGCAGGGGAGGTCGAGCAGTACTTC
NA | NA | TRBJ2-7 | TRBV4-3 | CASSQARTASYEQYF | TGCGCCAGCAGCCAAGCCCGGACAGCCTCCTACGAGCAGTACTTC
TRBD2 | few | TRBJ2-1 | TRBV7-2 | CASSQGQRGPLANEQFF | TGTGCCAGCAGCCAGGGGCAGCGGGGGCCCCTGGCCAATGAGCAGTTCTTC
TRBD1 | few | TRBJ2-4 | TRBV5-1 | CASSLGDRGFQYF | TGCGCCAGCAGCTTGGGGGACAGGGGTTTTCAGTACTTC
NA | NA | TRBJ1-1 | TRBV4-3 | CASSQESDGGTEAFF | TGCGCCAGCAGCCAAGAGTCGGACGGGGGAACTGAAGCTTTCTTT
NA | NA | TRBJ1-2 | TRBV12-3/TRBV12-4 | CASSLAGQGSGYTF | TGTGCCAGCAGTTTAGCAGGGCAGGGCTCTGGCTACACCTTC
NA | NA | TRBJ2-7 | TRBV12-3/TRBV12-4 | CASHKGGESYEQYF | TGTGCCAGCCATAAGGGGGGAGAATCCTACGAGCAGTACTTC
TRBD2 | NA | TRBJ2-3 | TRBV12-3/TRBV12-4 | CASNPSGGTDTQYF | TGTGCCAGCAATCCTAGCGGGGGGACAGATACGCAGTATTTT
NA | NA | TRBJ2-7 | TRBV25-1 | CASSEYSYYEQYF | TGTGCCAGCAGTGAATACTCCTACTACGAGCAGTACTTC
NA | NA | TRBJ1-1 | TRBV7-8 | CASSSLGGVVNTEAFF | TGTGCCAGCAGCTCCCTGGGGGGGGTCGTGAACACTGAAGCTTTCTTT
NA | NA | TRBJ2-1 | TRBV6-2/TRBV6-3 | CASSLSSPDEQFF | TGTGCCAGCAGCCTTAGTAGCCCGGATGAGCAGTTCTTC
NA | NA | TRBJ1-2 | TRBV10-3 | CAISESDKNYGYTF | TGTGCCATCAGTGAGTCGGACAAGAACTATGGCTACACCTTC
TRBD1 | NA | TRBJ1-5 | TRBV4-3 | CASSHDRDGNQPQHF | TGCGCCAGCAGCCACGACAGGGACGGGAATCAGCCCCAGCATTTT
NA | few | TRBJ2-6 | TRBV5-1 | CASSSLLSGANVLTF | TGCGCCAGCAGCTCCCTTCTCTCTGGGGCCAACGTCCTGACTTTC
NA | NA | TRBJ2-3 | TRBV13 | CASSTQGRDTQYF | TGTGCCAGCAGCACCCAGGGAAGAGATACGCAGTATTTT
NA | NA | TRBJ2-7 | TRBV27 | CASRGPGIYEQYF | TGTGCCAGCAGGGGGCCGGGAATCTACGAGCAGTACTTC
NA | NA | TRBJ2-1 | TRBV4-2 | CASSQASYSSYNEQFF | TGTGCCAGCAGCCAAGCTAGTTACAGTTCCTACAATGAGCAGTTCTTC
NA | NA | TRBJ2-3 | TRBV12-3/TRBV12-4 | CASSFGGQNTDTQYF | TGTGCCAGCAGTTTCGGGGGACAAAACACAGATACGCAGTATTTT
TRBD1 | few | TRBJ1-4 | TRBV4-2 | CASSQELSGGASSWKLFF | TGTGCCAGCAGCCAAGAATTGTCAGGGGGCGCGTCTTCTTGGAAACTGTTTTTT
NA | few | TRBJ2-5 | TRBV20-1 | CSAREKAGQETQYF | TGCAGTGCTAGAGAAAAGGCAGGCCAAGAGACCCAGTACTTC
TRBD1 | NA | TRBJ1-2 | TRBV7-9 | CASSEPTGNYGYTF | TGTGCCAGCAGCGAGCCGACAGGGAACTATGGCTACACCTTC
NA | few | TRBJ1-2 | TRBV6-5 | CASSRQVDYGYTF | TGTGCCAGCAGTAGACAGGTCGACTATGGCTACACCTTC
NA | NA | TRBJ1-2 | TRBV28 | CARSDRFGYGYTF | TGTGCCAGGTCCGACAGGTTCGGCTATGGCTACACCTTC
TRBD2 | few | TRBJ2-1 | TRBV19 | CASTGTSLYNEQFF | TGTGCCAGTACCGGGACTAGCCTATACAATGAGCAGTTCTTC
NA | few | TRBJ1-6 | TRBV11-2 | CASSVRGLGQAYSSPLHF | TGTGCCAGCAGCGTAAGGGGGTTAGGGCAGGCGTATAGTTCACCCCTCCACTTT
TRBD2 | NA | TRBJ2-1 | TRBV4-2 | CASSHHTSGGTNEQFF | TGTGCCAGCAGCCACCACACTAGCGGGGGGACGAATGAGCAGTTCTTC
NA | NA | TRBJ2-3 | TRBV15 | CATSRDQGSTDTQYF | TGTGCCACCAGCAGAGATCAGGGTAGCACAGATACGCAGTATTTT
NA | NA | TRBJ1-4 | TRBV7-8 | CASRRQRATNEKLFF | TGTGCCAGCAGACGACAGCGAGCAACTAATGAAAAACTGTTTTTT
TRBD1 | few | TRBJ1-1 | TRBV29-1 | CSVVSGGTEAFF | TGCAGCGTTGTTTCAGGGGGCACTGAAGCTTTCTTT
NA | NA | TRBJ2-1 | TRBV7-2 | CASSLGPGAEQLF | TGTGCCAGCAGCTTAGGGCCGGGAGCTGAGCAGCTCTTC
NA | NA | TRBJ1-1 | TRBV3-1 | CASSPGYIGLGNTEAFF | TGTGCCAGCAGCCCCGGATATATTGGCCTTGGGAACACTGAAGCTTTCTTT
NA | NA | TRBJ1-1 | TRBV11-2 | CASSLQGPSEAFF | TGTGCCAGCAGCTTACAGGGACCTTCCGAAGCTTTCTTT
NA | NA | TRBJ2-3 | TRBV27 | CARRDRDSYTDTQYF | TGTGCCAGACGAGACCGGGACTCGTACACAGATACGCAGTATTTT
NA | NA | TRBJ2-7 | TRBV20-1 | CSARDPGGKYEQYF | TGCAGTGCTAGAGATCCAGGGGGGAAGTACGAGCAGTACTTC